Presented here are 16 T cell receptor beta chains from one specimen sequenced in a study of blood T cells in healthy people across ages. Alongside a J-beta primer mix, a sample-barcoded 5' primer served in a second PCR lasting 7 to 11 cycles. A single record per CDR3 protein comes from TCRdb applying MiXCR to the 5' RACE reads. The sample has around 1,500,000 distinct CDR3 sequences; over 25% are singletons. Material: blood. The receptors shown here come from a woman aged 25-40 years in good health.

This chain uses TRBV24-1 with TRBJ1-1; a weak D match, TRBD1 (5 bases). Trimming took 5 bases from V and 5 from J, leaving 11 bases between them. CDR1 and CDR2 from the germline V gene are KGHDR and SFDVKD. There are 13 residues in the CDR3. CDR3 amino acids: CATSGWGGTEAFF. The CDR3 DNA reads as TGTGCCACCAGTGGTTGGGGGGGAACTGAAGCTTTCTTT.

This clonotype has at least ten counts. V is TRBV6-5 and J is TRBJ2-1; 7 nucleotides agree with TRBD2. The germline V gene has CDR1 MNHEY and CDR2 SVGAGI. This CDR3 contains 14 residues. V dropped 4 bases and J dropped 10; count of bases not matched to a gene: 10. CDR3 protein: CASSFRTSLGEQFF. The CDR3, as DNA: TGTGCCAGCAGTTTCCGGACTAGTTTAGGGGAGCAGTTCTTC.

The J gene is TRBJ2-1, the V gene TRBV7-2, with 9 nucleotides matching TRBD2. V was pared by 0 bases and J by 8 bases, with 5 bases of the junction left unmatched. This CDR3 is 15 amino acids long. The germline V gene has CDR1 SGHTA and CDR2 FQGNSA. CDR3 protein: CASSLALAGSDEQFF. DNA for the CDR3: TGTGCCAGCAGCTTAGCCCTAGCGGGAAGTGATGAGCAGTTCTTC. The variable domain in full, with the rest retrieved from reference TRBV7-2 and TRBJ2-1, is GAGVSQSPSNKVTEKGKDVELRCDPISGHTALYWYRQSLGQGLEFLIYFQGNSAPDKSGLPSDRFSAERTGGSVSTLTIQRTQQEDSAVYLCASSLALAGSDEQFFGPGTRLTVL.

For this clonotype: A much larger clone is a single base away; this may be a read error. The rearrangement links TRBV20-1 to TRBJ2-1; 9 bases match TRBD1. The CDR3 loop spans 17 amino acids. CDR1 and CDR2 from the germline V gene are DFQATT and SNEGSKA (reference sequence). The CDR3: CSASGTGTQSSYNKQFF. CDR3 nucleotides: TGCAGTGCTAGTGGGACAGGGACCCAAAGCTCCTACAATAAGCAGTTCTTC.

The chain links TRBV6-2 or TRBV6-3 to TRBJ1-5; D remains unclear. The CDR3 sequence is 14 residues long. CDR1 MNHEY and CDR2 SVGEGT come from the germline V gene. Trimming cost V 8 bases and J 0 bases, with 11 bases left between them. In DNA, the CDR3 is TGTGCCAGCCAGACGGGAAATAGCAATCAGCCCCAGCATTTT. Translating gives CASQTGNSNQPQHF.

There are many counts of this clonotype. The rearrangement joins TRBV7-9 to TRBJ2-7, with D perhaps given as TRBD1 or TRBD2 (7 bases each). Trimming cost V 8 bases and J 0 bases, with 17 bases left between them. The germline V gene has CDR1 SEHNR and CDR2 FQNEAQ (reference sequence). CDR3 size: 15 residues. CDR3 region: CASRGGGGSSYEQYF. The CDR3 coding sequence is TGTGCCAGCCGGGGAGGGGGCGGCTCCTCCTACGAGCAGTACTTC.

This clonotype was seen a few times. In DNA, the CDR3 is TGCAGTGCTAGAGAGACTAGGAACAATGAGCAGTTCTTC. The encoded protein is CSARETRNNEQFF. The gene calls are TRBV20-1 and TRBJ2-1, with D possibly matching TRBD2 (6 bases). The CDR3 has 13 amino acids. Germline CDR1 is DFQATT and CDR2 is SNEGSKA (reference sequence). Trimming pared 0 bases from V and 5 bases from J, leaving 8 bases between.

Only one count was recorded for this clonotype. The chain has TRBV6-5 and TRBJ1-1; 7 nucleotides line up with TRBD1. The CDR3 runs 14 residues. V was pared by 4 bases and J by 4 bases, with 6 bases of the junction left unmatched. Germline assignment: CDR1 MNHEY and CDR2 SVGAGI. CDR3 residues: CASSSGNRGTEAFF. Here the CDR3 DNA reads TGTGCCAGCAGTTCGGGTAACAGGGGCACTGAAGCTTTCTTT.

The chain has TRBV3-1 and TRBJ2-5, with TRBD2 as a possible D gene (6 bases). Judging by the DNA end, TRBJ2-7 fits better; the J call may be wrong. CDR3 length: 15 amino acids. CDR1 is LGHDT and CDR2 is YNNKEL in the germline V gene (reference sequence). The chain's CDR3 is CASSQGPGEPYEQYF. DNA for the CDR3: TGTGCCAGCAGCCAAGGCCCGGGGGAGCCCTACGAGCAGTACTTC.

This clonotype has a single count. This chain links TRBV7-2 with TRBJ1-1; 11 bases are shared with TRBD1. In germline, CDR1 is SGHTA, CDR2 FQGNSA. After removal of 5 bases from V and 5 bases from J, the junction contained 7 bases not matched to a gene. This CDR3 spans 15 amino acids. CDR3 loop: CASSPAGTGGTEAFF. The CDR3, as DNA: TGTGCCAGCAGCCCTGCCGGGACAGGGGGAACTGAAGCTTTCTTT.

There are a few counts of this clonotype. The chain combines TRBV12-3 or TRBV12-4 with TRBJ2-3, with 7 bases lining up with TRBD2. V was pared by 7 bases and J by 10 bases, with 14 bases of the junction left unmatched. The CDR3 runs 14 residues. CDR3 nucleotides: TGTGCCAGCACTCTAGGGCTAGCGGAGATGCCGCAGTATTTT. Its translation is CASTLGLAEMPQYF.

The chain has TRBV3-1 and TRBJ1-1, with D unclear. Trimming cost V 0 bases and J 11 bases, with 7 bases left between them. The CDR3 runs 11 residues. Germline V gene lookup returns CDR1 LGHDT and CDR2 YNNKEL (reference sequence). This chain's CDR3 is CASSQDSGAFF. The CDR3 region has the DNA TGTGCCAGCAGCCAAGATAGCGGGGCTTTCTTT.

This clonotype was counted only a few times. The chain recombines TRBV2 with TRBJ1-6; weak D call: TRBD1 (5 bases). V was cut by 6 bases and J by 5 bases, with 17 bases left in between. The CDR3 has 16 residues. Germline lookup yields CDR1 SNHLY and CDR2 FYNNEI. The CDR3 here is CASRNSAQGNNSPLHF. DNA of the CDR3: TGTGCCAGCAGGAACTCCGCTCAGGGAAATAATTCACCCCTCCACTTT.

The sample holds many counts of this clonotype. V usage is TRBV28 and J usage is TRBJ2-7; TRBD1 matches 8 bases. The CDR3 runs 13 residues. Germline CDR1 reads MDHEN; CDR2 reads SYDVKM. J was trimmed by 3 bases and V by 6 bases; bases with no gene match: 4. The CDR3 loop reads CASRATGVYEQYF. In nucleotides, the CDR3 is TGTGCCAGCAGGGCGACAGGGGTCTACGAGCAGTACTTC.

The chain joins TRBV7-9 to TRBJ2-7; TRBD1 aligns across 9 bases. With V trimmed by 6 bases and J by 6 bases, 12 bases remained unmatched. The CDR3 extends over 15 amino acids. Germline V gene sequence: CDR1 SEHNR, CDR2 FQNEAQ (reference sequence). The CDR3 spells CASRSTGGFLREQYF. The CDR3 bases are TGTGCCAGCAGGTCCACAGGGGGCTTTTTGCGCGAGCAGTACTTC.

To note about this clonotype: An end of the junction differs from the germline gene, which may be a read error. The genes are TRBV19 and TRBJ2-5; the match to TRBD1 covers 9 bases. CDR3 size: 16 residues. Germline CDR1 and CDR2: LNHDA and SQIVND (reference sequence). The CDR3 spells CASSSHRQGDIETRYF. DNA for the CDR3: TGTGCCAGTAGTTCCCACCGACAGGGGGATATTGAGACCCGGTACTTC.